Below, 23 T cell receptor beta chains from the same sample are listed, as sequenced in a study of blood T cell repertoires in COVID-19. Assay used: immunoSEQ multiplex PCR; TCRdb lists only in-frame clones, some missing. Of about 120,000 clones listed, about four fifths are singletons. Sequencing was done on a sample of peripheral blood. These receptors all come from a man aged 65-85 years with acute or convalescent COVID-19.

The CDR3 nucleotides are TGTGCCAGCAGCTCTACAGGGGGCGTTCAGCCCCAGCATTTT. Residues: CASSSTGGVQPQHF. The rearrangement joins TRBV6-2 or TRBV6-3 to TRBJ1-5; 9 nucleotides line up with TRBD1. The CDR3 has 14 amino acids. Germline values: CDR1 MNHEY, CDR2 SVGEGT. The V segment lost 6 bases and the J segment 6 bases; nucleotides outside the gene matches: 6.

The chain couples TRBV19 to TRBJ2-2, with D possibly being TRBD1 (6 bases). Germline CDR1 reads LNHDA; CDR2 reads SQIVND (reference sequence). V was cut by 5 bases and J by 2 bases, with 15 bases left in between. This CDR3 comprises 16 residues. DNA for the CDR3: TGTGCCAGTAGTCCGCACCAGGGGCCAAACACCGGGGAGCTGTTTTTT. Its translation is CASSPHQGPNTGELFF.

This clone was seen more than once but under ten times. The J gene is TRBJ1-1, the V gene TRBV19; D not certain. The CDR3 runs 13 residues. V was trimmed by 4 bases and J by 8 bases, leaving 14 bases between them. Germline V gene lookup returns CDR1 LNHDA and CDR2 SQIVND (reference sequence). In DNA, the CDR3 is TGTGCCAGTAGTAAATTGGCCAACGGGGAAGCTTTCTTT. Encoded protein: CASSKLANGEAFF. The full variable domain, in which reference TRBV19 and TRBJ1-1 provide the parts outside the CDR3, is DGGITQSPKYLFRKEGQNVTLSCEQNLNHDAMYWYRQDPGQGLRLIYYSQIVNDFQKGDIAEGYSVSREKKESFPLTVTSAQKNPTAFYLCASSKLANGEAFFGQGTRLTVV.

The CDR3 DNA sequence: TGTGCCAGCAGCTTGGCCGGGCTAGCGGGGGGTTATGGCACAGATACGCAGTATTTT. Its protein is CASSLAGLAGGYGTDTQYF. J is TRBJ2-3 and V is TRBV5-6, with 11 positions matching TRBD2. V dropped 0 bases and J dropped 1; count of bases not matched to a gene: 10. The germline CDR1 and CDR2 sequences are SGHDT and YYEEEE. The CDR3 has 19 amino acids.

The chain couples TRBV2 to TRBJ1-2, with no clear D. Between the trimmed V and J ends, which lost 7 bases and 14 bases, there was a span of 17 bases. The germline CDR1 and CDR2 sequences are SNHLY and FYNNEI. CDR3 size: 11 residues. In DNA form, the CDR3 reads TGTGCCAGCACCCGGGAGTCCCCTTCTACCTTC. Protein product: CASTRESPSTF. Drawing the rest from reference TRBV2 and TRBJ1-2, the complete variable domain is EPEVTQTPSHQVTQMGQEVILRCVPISNHLYFYWYRQILGQKVEFLVSFYNNEISEKSEIFDDQFSVERPDGSNFTLKIRSTKLEDSAMYFCASTRESPSTFGSGTRLTVV.

The chain links TRBV3-1 (or the pseudogene TRBV3-2) to TRBJ2-7; 11 bases agree with TRBD2. This CDR3 is built from 15 residues. CDR1 and CDR2 (germline): LGHDT, YNNKEL (reference sequence). Trimming cost V 0 bases and J 4 bases; bases outside gene matches: 2. The CDR3 coding sequence is TGTGCCAGCAGCCAAGACCCTAGCGGGGGGTACGAGCAGTACTTC. It yields the protein CASSQDPSGGYEQYF.

This rearrangement joins TRBV5-4 to TRBJ2-7; possibly TRBD2 for D (5 bases). Germline values: CDR1 SGHNT, CDR2 YYREEE (reference sequence). Trimming left V 4 bases short and J 5 bases short, with 16 bases between. The length of the CDR3 is 14 residues. The CDR3 spells CASSPGRGPHEQYF. The CDR3 coding sequence is TGTGCCAGCAGCCCCGGACGGGGTCCCCACGAGCAGTACTTC.

The rearrangement links TRBV23-1 to TRBJ2-3; 9 bases line up with TRBD1. TRBV23-1 is noted as an ORF with a role that remains uncertain. After removal of 10 bases from V and 3 bases from J, the junction contained 5 bases not matched to a gene. There are 13 residues in the CDR3. This CDR3 reads CATQGARTDTQYF. CDR3 bases: TGCGCCACACAGGGGGCGCGGACAGATACGCAGTATTTT.

This clone was counted only a few times. V and J are TRBV2 and TRBJ1-5; D remains unclear. Germline lookup yields CDR1 SNHLY and CDR2 FYNNEI. Trimming removed 5 bases at V and 2 bases at J, with 13 bases between. The CDR3 totals 15 residues. CDR3 DNA sequence: TGTGCCAGCAGTCTCACAGTAAAGGGCAATCAGCCCCAGCATTTT. Its translation: CASSLTVKGNQPQHF.

The chain employs TRBV24-1 and TRBJ1-3; no definite D call. Per germline, CDR1 KGHDR and CDR2 SFDVKD. The CDR3 totals 15 residues. The V end lost 3 bases, the J end lost 1 base, and 9 bases lay between the germline ends. CDR3 residues: CATSDPRGSGNTIYF. The CDR3 nucleotides read TGTGCCACCAGTGATCCGCGGGGATCTGGAAACACCATATATTTT.

This clone appeared a single time. This chain uses TRBV5-1 with TRBJ1-4, with 7 positions matching TRBD1. This CDR3 is built from 14 residues. Germline V gene sequence: CDR1 SGHRS, CDR2 YFSETQ. Germline trimming cut 5 bases from V and 7 bases from J; bases unmatched to any gene: 8. The CDR3 coding sequence is TGCGCCAGCAGTCCTACAGGGGCCGGTGAAAAACTGTTTTTT. It is translated as CASSPTGAGEKLFF.

This clone was found a few times. The V call is TRBV6-6, the J call TRBJ1-1; perhaps TRBD1 as D (6 bases). The CDR3 spans 16 residues. Germline V gene lookup returns CDR1 MNHNY and CDR2 SVGAGI (reference sequence). V lost 4 bases to trimming and J lost 0 bases, with 15 bases between them. The CDR3 nucleotides are TGTGCCAGCAGTTCCTCCAGGGGACCTTTGAACACTGAAGCTTTCTTT. Translation gives CASSSSRGPLNTEAFF.

V is TRBV20-1 and J is TRBJ2-7, with D possibly being TRBD2 (5 bases). This CDR3 region has 11 residues. Germline CDR1 DFQATT, CDR2 SNEGSKA (reference sequence). V was pared by 7 bases and J by 5 bases, with 12 bases between. DNA for the CDR3: TGCAGTGTTGGGGAGTTCAACGAGCAGTACTTC. It translates to CSVGEFNEQYF.

The chain couples TRBV4-1 to TRBJ1-2; a weak D match, TRBD1 (6 bases). The CDR3 runs to 13 residues. Looked up from germline, CDR1 is MGHRA and CDR2 is YSYEKL. Deletions cut 4 bases from V and 5 bases from J, with 11 bases between. The CDR3 coding sequence is TGCGCCAGCAGCCCCCGGACAGAGTATGGCTACACCTTC. Translating it yields CASSPRTEYGYTF.

This clone was detected only once. The chain is built from TRBV9 and TRBJ2-7; tentatively, D is TRBD1 (6 bases). Trimming removed 0 bases from V and 6 bases from J, with 13 bases in between. The CDR3 loop spans 14 amino acids. Germline loops: CDR1 SGDLS, CDR2 YYNGEE. CDR3 sequence reads: CASSVGDTESEQYF. The CDR3 bases are TGTGCCAGCAGCGTAGGGGACACTGAGTCCGAGCAGTACTTC.

The J gene is TRBJ1-4, the V gene TRBV27; possibly TRBD1 for D (5 bases). Per the germline V gene, CDR1 is MNHEY and CDR2 is SMNVEV (reference sequence). V was cut by 2 bases and J by 7 bases, with 14 bases left in between. CDR3 length: 15 amino acids. The CDR3 DNA follows: TGTGCCAGCAGTTTAATGGGATGGGGGGGTGAAAAACTGTTTTTT. Amino acid sequence: CASSLMGWGGEKLFF. Variable domain in full (rest from reference TRBV27 and TRBJ1-4): EAQVTQNPRYLITVTGKKLTVTCSQNMNHEYMSWYRQDPGLGLRQIYYSMNVEVTDKGDVPEGYKVSRKEKRNFPLILESPSPNQTSLYFCASSLMGWGGEKLFFGSGTQLSVL.

The V call is TRBV5-5, the J call TRBJ1-1; 9 bases agree with TRBD1. The CDR3 loop spans 14 amino acids. The germline V gene encodes CDR1 SGHKS and CDR2 YYEKEE (reference sequence). J was trimmed by 10 bases and V by 4 bases; bases with no gene match: 11. The CDR3 spells CASSKPTGGFGAFF. CDR3 DNA: TGTGCCAGCAGCAAACCGACAGGGGGTTTCGGAGCTTTCTTT.

The chain has TRBV28 and TRBJ1-5, with TRBD1 as a possible D gene (5 bases). V was shortened by 7 bases and J by 1 base, with 17 bases between the two germline ends. The germline V gene encodes CDR1 MDHEN and CDR2 SYDVKM. The CDR3 totals 16 residues. CDR3 bases: TGTGCCAGCAAGTACTTCGGGGGTAGGAGCAATCAGCCCCAGCATTTT. Translated, it gives CASKYFGGRSNQPQHF.

The chain carries TRBV6-2 or TRBV6-3 and TRBJ1-2, with D possibly being TRBD1 (5 bases). Trimming took off 5 bases at V and 2 bases at J, with 12 bases between the two ends. The V gene's germline CDR1 is MNHEY and CDR2 SVGEGT. The CDR3 has 14 amino acids. The CDR3 DNA reads as TGTGCCAGCAGTCAAAGGGGTTCCAACTATGGCTACACCTTC. Amino acids: CASSQRGSNYGYTF.

In its sample, this clone was seen a few times. The chain has TRBV9 and TRBJ1-1; D unclear. This CDR3 is 13 amino acids long. The V gene lost 7 bases and the J gene lost 1 base, with 11 bases spanning the gap. Per germline, CDR1 SGDLS and CDR2 YYNGEE. The CDR3 loop reads CASGKRQNTEAFF. The CDR3 DNA reads TGTGCCAGCGGCAAGAGGCAGAACACTGAAGCTTTCTTT.

This sequence joins TRBV2 and TRBJ1-5; 9 bases line up with TRBD1. The J segment lost 5 bases and the V segment lost 5 bases, leaving 7 bases of the junction unmatched. Germline CDR1 and CDR2: SNHLY and FYNNEI. The CDR3 is made up of 15 amino acids. CDR3 residues: CASSLEQGADQPQHF. The CDR3 DNA sequence: TGTGCCAGCAGTCTGGAACAGGGGGCCGATCAGCCCCAGCATTTT.

The rearrangement uses TRBV9 and TRBJ1-3; D may be TRBD1 (6 bases). V dropped 0 bases and J dropped 2 bases, with 12 bases sitting between them. The CDR3 loop spans 16 amino acids. Germline-derived CDR1 and CDR2 are SGDLS and YYNGEE. CDR3 sequence (DNA): TGTGCCAGCAGCGTAGCAGTCAAGGGGGCTGGAAACACCATATATTTT. It encodes CASSVAVKGAGNTIYF.

This clone has only a few counts. The V call is TRBV5-1, the J call TRBJ2-1; D is possibly TRBD2 (6 bases). The V end lost 2 bases, the J end lost 7 bases, and 10 bases lay between the germline ends. This CDR3 is 13 amino acids long. Germline V gives CDR1 SGHRS, CDR2 YFSETQ. Written as DNA, the CDR3 is TGCGCCAGCAGCTTTGGCGGGGCGAATGAGCAGTTCTTC. Protein: CASSFGGANEQFF.